Sequencing of this T cell receptor (beta chain) was carried out in a study of blood T cell repertoires in COVID-19. Study summary: Some COVID-19 samples were acute and others convalescent; all came from the United States, Italy and Spain. T cells, B-cell-depleted T cells, or PBMCs provided the cDNA or gDNA that served as material.

The CDR3 is 13 residues long. With 3 bases removed from V and 5 bases from J, the gap between germline ends came to 10 bases. In the original processing: Researchers report that nucleated cell counts were estimated from reference gene primer amplification. Clones were sequenced by immunoSEQ multiplex PCR, and TCRdb holds only the in-frame ones, with some missing. The V and J calls and the clone size are those of that table, but D and trimming were determined from the DNA. Among roughly 93,000 clones listed, more than 65% were seen once. The rearrangement uses TRBV12-3 or TRBV12-4 and TRBJ1-1; D not resolved. The material sequenced was peripheral blood. The sequence came from a woman of 80 years or more with acute or convalescent COVID-19. The CDR3 here is CASSFRPGTEAFF. Written as DNA, the CDR3 is TGTGCCAGCAGTTTCCGGCCAGGTACTGAAGCTTTCTTT.